This T cell receptor (beta chain) was recovered during a study of shared clonotypes between healthy human individuals. Study-level information: Donors were a couple of women and a few men aged 18 to 49. General study results and limits: Investigators expected sequencing depth to affect clonotype sharing among donors.

Some clones are missing from TCRdb's copy, which holds only in-frame ones; the method was immunoSEQ multiplex PCR. Of hundreds of thousands of clones listed, about 96% are singletons. Among the donors, all were Caucasian adults who lived in Nashville, Tennessee. Remarks on this clone: As yet, its antigen is unknown.

The sequence came from a woman aged 25-40 years in good health. Sequencing was done on a sample of naive CD4+ T cells sorted from blood. Regarding subset: CD45RA+ positively selected.

This chain's CDR3 is CASSDPGSRYEQYF. The CDR3 DNA reads TGTGCCAGCAGTGATCCCGGGAGTCGGTACGAGCAGTACTTC. The chain recombines TRBV25-1 with TRBJ2-7, with a possible D match to TRBD2 (6 bases). With 3 bases removed from V and 4 bases from J, the gap between germline ends came to 13 bases. The CDR3 runs 14 residues. Germline-derived CDR1 and CDR2 are MGHDK and SYGVNS.